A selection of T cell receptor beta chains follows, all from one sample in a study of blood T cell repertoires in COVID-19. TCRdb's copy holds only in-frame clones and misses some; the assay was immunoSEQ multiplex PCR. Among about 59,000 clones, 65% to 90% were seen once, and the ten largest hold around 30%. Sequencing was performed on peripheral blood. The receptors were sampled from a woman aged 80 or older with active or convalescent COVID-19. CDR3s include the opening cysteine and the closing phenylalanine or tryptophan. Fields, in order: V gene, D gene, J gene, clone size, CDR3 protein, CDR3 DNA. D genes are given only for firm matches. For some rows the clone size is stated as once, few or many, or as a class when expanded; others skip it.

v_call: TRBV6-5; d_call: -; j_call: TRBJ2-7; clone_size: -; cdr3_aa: CASRNAGGLGGEQYF; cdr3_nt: TGTGCCAGCAGAAACGCCGGGGGGCTCGGCGGCGAGCAGTACTTC
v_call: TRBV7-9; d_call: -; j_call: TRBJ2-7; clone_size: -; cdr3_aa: CASSLGGLVAGRYEQYF; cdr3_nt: TGTGCCAGCAGCTTAGGGGGACTTGTCGCTGGGAGGTACGAGCAGTACTTC
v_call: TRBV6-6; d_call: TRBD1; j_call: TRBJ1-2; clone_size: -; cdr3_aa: CASRKGQGDGYTF; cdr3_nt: TGTGCCAGCAGAAAGGGACAGGGTGATGGCTACACCTTC
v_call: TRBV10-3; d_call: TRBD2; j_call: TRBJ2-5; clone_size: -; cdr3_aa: CAISDGLAGMTQYF; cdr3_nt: TGTGCCATCAGTGACGGACTAGCGGGGATGACCCAGTACTTC
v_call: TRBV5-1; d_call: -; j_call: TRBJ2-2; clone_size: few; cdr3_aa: CASSQDTPGNTGELFF; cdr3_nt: TGCGCCAGCAGCCAGGACACCCCGGGGAACACCGGGGAGCTGTTTTTT
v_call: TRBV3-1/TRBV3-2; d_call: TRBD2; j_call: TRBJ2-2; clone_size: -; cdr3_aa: CASSQELAGGNTGELFF; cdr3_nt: TGTGCCAGCAGCCAAGAACTAGCGGGGGGGAACACCGGGGAGCTGTTTTTT
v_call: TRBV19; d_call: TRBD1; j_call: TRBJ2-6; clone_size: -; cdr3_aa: CASHQGDSGANVLTF; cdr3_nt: TGTGCCAGCCATCAGGGGGACTCTGGGGCCAACGTCCTGACTTTC
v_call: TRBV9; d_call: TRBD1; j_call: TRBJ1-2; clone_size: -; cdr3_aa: CASSAGLTGAYGYTF; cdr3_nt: TGTGCCAGCAGCGCGGGGTTGACAGGGGCCTATGGCTACACCTTC
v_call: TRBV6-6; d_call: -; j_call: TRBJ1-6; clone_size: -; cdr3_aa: CASSYVLYNSPLHF; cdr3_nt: TGTGCCAGCAGTTACGTATTATATAATTCACCCCTCCACTTT
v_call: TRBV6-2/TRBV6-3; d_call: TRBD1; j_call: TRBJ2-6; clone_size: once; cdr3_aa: CASSYSPGTGVSSGANVLTF; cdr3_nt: TGTGCCAGCAGTTACAGTCCCGGGACAGGGGTGAGCTCTGGGGCCAACGTCCTGACTTTC
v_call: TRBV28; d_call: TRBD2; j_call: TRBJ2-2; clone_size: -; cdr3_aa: CASKIGTRDTGELFF; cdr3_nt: TGTGCCAGCAAAATCGGGACTAGAGACACCGGGGAGCTGTTTTTT
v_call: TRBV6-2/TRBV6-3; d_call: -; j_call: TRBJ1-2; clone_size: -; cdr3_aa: CASSYRRGNYGYTF; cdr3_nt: TGTGCCAGCAGTTACCGGCGGGGAAACTATGGCTACACCTTC
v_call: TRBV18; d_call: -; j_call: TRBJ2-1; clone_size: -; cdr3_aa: CASSPPSSGYEQFF; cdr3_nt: TGTGCCAGCTCACCCCCCTCCTCCGGTTATGAGCAGTTCTTC
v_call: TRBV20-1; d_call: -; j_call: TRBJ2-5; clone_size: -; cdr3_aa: CSARDGTQYF; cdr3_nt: TGCAGTGCTAGAGACGGGACCCAGTACTTC
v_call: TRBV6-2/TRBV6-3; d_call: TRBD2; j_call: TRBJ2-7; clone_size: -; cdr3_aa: CASSPSGGSSYEQYF; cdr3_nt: TGTGCCAGCAGCCCTTCGGGGGGGAGCTCCTACGAGCAGTACTTC
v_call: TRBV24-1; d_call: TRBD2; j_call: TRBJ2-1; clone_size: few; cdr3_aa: CATSDDSSGDYNEQFF; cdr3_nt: TGTGCCACCAGTGATGATTCTAGCGGGGACTACAATGAGCAGTTCTTC
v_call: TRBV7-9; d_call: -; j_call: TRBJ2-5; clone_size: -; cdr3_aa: CASSPRLASNMETQYF; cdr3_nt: TGTGCCAGCAGCCCCCGCCTAGCTAGCAATATGGAGACCCAGTACTTC
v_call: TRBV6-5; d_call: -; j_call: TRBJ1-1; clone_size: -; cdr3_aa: CASGDFEAFF; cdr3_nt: TGTGCCAGCGGGGACTTTGAAGCTTTCTTT
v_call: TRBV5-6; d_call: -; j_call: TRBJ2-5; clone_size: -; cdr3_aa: CASSLDYQETQYF; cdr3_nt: TGTGCCAGCAGCTTGGACTACCAAGAGACCCAGTACTTC
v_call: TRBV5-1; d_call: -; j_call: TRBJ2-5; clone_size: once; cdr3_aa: CASSFQETQYF; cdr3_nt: TGCGCCAGCAGCTTTCAGGAGACCCAGTACTTC
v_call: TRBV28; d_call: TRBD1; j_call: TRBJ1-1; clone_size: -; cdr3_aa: CASRGQGDTEAFF; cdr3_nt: TGTGCCAGCAGGGGACAGGGTGACACTGAAGCTTTCTTT
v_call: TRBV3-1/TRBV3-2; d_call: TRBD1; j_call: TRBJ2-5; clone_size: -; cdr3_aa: CASSQTRQGKETQYF; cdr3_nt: TGTGCCAGCAGCCAAACCCGACAGGGAAAAGAGACCCAGTACTTC
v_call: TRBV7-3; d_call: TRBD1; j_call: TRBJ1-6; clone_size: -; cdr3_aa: CASSLSRDRNSPLHF; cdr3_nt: TGTGCCAGCAGCTTATCTCGGGACAGAAATTCACCCCTCCACTTT
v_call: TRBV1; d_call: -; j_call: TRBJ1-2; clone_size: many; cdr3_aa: CTSRETGGARGYTF; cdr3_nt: TGCACCAGCAGAGAGACAGGGGGCGCAAGGGGCTACACCTTC
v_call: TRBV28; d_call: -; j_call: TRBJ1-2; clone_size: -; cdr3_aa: CASSQQRNYGYTF; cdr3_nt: TGTGCCAGCAGTCAGCAGCGTAACTATGGCTACACCTTC
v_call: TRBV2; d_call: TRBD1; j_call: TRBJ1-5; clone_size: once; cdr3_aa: CASSEWGQAANQPQHF; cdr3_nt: TGTGCCAGCAGTGAGTGGGGACAGGCTGCTAATCAGCCCCAGCATTTT